The text below deals with one T cell receptor (beta chain). This CDR3 region has 15 residues. This sample is drawn from a study of blood T cell repertoires in COVID-19. Sequenced by immunoSEQ multiplex PCR; TCRdb stores in-frame clones only, minus some. The data hold hundreds of thousands of clones, with 80% to 90% observed a single time. The chain links TRBV12-2 to TRBJ2-1; TRBD1, the table's D call, lacks a check against the DNA. TRBV12-2 is a pseudogene segment. The sample comprised peripheral blood. The sequence derives from a man between 18 and 29 years old with COVID-19, enrolled during active disease. The CDR3 protein is CASRSKGTGRYEQFF. The CDR3 region has the DNA TGTGCAAGTCGCTCCAAGGGGACAGGGAGGTACGAGCAGTTCTTC.